This TCR beta chain was obtained from a study of PD-1 blockade in classical Hodgkin lymphoma. Repertoires were generated with immunoSEQ multiplex PCR, while TCRdb's copy carries only in-frame clones and drops some. The table shows around 92,000 clones, with about 83% occurring only once. Germline V gives CDR1 SGDLS, CDR2 YYNGEE. The germline V and J ends were trimmed by 4 bases and 3 bases, with 12 bases remaining between them. The length of the CDR3 is 14 residues. Regarding time point: cycle 4 day 1 (C4D1), after more than five weeks of nivolumab. Every single patient, without exception, relapsed after autologous stem cell transplantation, and brentuximab vedotin exposure varied.

The chain has TRBV9 and TRBJ2-3; D assignment may be TRBD1 or TRBD2 (5 bases each). This TCR was recovered from a human donor with classical Hodgkin lymphoma. The material sequenced was peripheral blood mononuclear cells (PBMCs), taken before the fourth cycle of nivolumab. CDR3 loop: CASSRDGQTDTQYF. For the CDR3, the DNA is TGTGCCAGCAGCCGGGACGGGCAGACAGATACGCAGTATTTT.